The present TCR beta chain was sequenced within a study of post-analysis software for immune sequencing data. Study-level information: Courses of disease covered relapsing-remitting, secondary progressive and progressive-relapsing multiple sclerosis. Study-level findings and limits: The study found TRBV5-6, TRBV5-1 and TRBV20-1 among a handful of TRBV segments more frequent in patients than controls. Controls had significantly higher normalized Chao1 diversity than multiple sclerosis patients.

As to this clonotype: The antigen remains undetermined.

Researchers reported that TCR beta cDNA libraries carried unique molecular identifiers. Researchers reported approximately 500,000 cDNA molecules coming from about 1 to 10 million T cells. One entry per CDR3 protein, called by TCRdb with MiXCR from the PCR reads. The sample consists of approximately 350,000 distinct CDR3 sequences, 30% to 45% of them appearing once. The CDR3 consists of 14 residues. The V gene lost 1 base and the J gene lost 2 bases, with 9 bases spanning the gap. Germline CDR1 reads SGHVS; CDR2 reads FQNEAQ. Sequencing was carried out using blood. The rearrangement links TRBV7-8 to TRBJ2-7; no clear D gene. This TCR was recovered from a girl under 18 with multiple sclerosis. CDR3 bases: TGTGCCAGCAGCTTAGAATCCGGCACCTACGAGCAGTACTTC. Translation: CASSLESGTYEQYF. The variable domain in full, completed from reference TRBV7-8 and TRBJ2-7, reads GAGVSQSPRYKVAKRGQDVALRCDPISGHVSLFWYQQALGQGPEFLTYFQNEAQLDKSGLPSDRFFAERPEGSVSTLKIQRTQQEDSAVYLCASSLESGTYEQYFGPGTRLTVT.